Below, one T cell receptor beta chain is given with its context. Profiling relied on immunoSEQ multiplex PCR, and the TCRdb table lists in-frame clones only, not all of them. The sample lists approximately 66,000 clones; nearly 90% were seen once. This sample stems from a study of control samples from healthy donors and cancer patients. Deletions cut 3 bases from V and 7 bases from J, with 12 bases between. The CDR3 contains 13 residues. The V and J genes are TRBV12-3 or TRBV12-4 and TRBJ2-5; a possible D gene is TRBD1 (6 bases). The sequence derives from a man in his sixties with colorectal cancer. The sequencing sample was made of PBMCs. CDR3 region: CASSFNRVPTQYF. The CDR3 nucleotides are TGTGCCAGCAGTTTCAACAGGGTGCCGACCCAGTACTTC.